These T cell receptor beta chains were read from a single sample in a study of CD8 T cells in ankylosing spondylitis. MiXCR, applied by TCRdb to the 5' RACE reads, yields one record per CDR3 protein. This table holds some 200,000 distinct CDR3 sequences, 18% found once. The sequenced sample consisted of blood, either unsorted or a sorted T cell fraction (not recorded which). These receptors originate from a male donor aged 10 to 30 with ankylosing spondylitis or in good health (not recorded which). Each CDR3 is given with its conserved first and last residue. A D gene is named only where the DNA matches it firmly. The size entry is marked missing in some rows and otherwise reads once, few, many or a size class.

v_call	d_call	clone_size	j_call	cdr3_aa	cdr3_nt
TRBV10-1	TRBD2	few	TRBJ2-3	CASRRAGATDTQYF	TGCGCCAGCAGAAGAGCGGGAGCCACAGATACGCAGTATTTT
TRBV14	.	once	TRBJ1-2	CASSFLKGINYGYTF	TGTGCCAGCAGCTTCTTAAAAGGAATTAACTATGGCTACACCTTC
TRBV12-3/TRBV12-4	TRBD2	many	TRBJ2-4	CASSPTSGLAKNIQYF	TGTGCCAGCAGCCCAACTAGCGGGCTAGCCAAAAACATTCAGTACTTC
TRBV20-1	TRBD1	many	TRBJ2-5	CSATQPGQGKETQYF	TGCAGTGCTACCCAGCCGGGACAGGGGAAAGAGACCCAGTACTTC
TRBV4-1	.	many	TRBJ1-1	CASSQEPTVPEAFF	TGCGCCAGCAGCCAAGAGCCGACGGTCCCTGAAGCTTTCTTT
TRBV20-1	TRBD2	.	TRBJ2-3	CSARSTSGPHTDTQYF	TGCAGTGCTAGATCGACTAGCGGACCGCACACAGATACGCAGTATTTT
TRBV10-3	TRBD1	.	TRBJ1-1	CAIRTGTGPNTEAFF	TGTGCCATCAGGACGGGGACAGGGCCCAACACTGAAGCTTTCTTT
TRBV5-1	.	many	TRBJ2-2	CASSPNTGSNTGELFF	TGCGCCAGCAGCCCAAATACAGGGTCGAACACCGGGGAGCTGTTTTTT
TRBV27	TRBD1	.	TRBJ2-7	CASSDRVGEQYF	TGTGCCAGCAGTGACAGGGTGGGCGAGCAGTACTTC
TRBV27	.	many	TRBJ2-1	CASGRGSYNEQFF	TGTGCCAGCGGGAGAGGCTCCTACAATGAGCAGTTCTTC
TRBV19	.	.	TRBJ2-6	CASSTGHSGANVLTF	TGTGCCAGTAGTACGGGTCACTCTGGGGCCAACGTCCTGACTTTC
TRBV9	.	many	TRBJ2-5	CASSVDSGPRETQYF	TGTGCCAGCAGCGTAGACTCCGGCCCGCGGGAGACCCAGTACTTC
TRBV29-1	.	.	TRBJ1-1	CSVEQGGDTEAFF	TGCAGCGTTGAACAGGGTGGGGACACTGAAGCTTTCTTT
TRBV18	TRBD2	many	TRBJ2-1	CASSRGVAGDEQFF	TGTGCCAGCTCACGAGGAGTAGCGGGAGATGAGCAGTTCTTC
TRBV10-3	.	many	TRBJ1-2	CAISDNSGSRGYTF	TGTGCCATCAGTGATAATTCTGGCTCTCGAGGCTACACCTTC
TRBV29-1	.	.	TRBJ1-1	CSVEAGIGTEAFF	TGCAGCGTTGAAGCAGGGATTGGCACTGAAGCTTTCTTT
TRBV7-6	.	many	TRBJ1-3	CASSPITGPSGNTIYF	TGTGCCAGCAGCCCCATAACAGGGCCCTCTGGAAACACCATATATTTT
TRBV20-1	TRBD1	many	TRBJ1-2	CSAPGTGDGYTF	TGCAGTGCACCAGGGACAGGGGATGGCTACACCTTC
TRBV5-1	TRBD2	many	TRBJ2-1	CASSFQREGRGEQFF	TGCGCCAGCAGCTTCCAGCGGGAGGGCCGGGGTGAGCAGTTCTTC
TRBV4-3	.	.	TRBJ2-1	CASSQDRQSNEQFF	TGCGCCAGCAGCCAAGATCGACAGAGCAATGAGCAGTTCTTC
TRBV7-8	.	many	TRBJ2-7	CASNHDRGFMYF	TGTGCCAGCAACCACGACCGGGGTTTCATGTACTTC
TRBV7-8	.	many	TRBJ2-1	CASAGTVKYNEQFF	TGTGCCAGCGCGGGGACCGTTAAATACAATGAGCAGTTCTTC
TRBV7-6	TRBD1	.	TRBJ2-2	CASSSDRRNTGELFF	TGTGCCAGCAGCTCGGACAGGAGGAACACCGGGGAGCTGTTTTTT
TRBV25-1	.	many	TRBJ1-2	CASSGLGVYGYTF	TGTGCCAGCAGTGGTCTAGGGGTCTATGGCTACACCTTC
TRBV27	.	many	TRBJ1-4	CASSLSIGREKLFF	TGTGCCAGCAGTTTATCGATCGGCAGGGAAAAACTGTTTTTT
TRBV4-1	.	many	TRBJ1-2	CASSQVRFDGPGRGYTF	TGCGCCAGCAGCCAAGTCCGCTTCGATGGCCCCGGACGGGGCTACACCTTC
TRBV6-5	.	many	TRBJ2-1	CASSYGGQGVYNEQFF	TGTGCCAGCAGTTACGGGGGGCAGGGGGTGTACAATGAGCAGTTCTTC
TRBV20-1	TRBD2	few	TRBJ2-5	CSARSPTSGRQTQYF	TGCAGTGCTAGATCTCCGACTAGCGGTCGTCAGACCCAGTACTTC
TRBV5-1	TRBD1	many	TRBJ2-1	CASRPRDRVGNEQFF	TGCGCCAGCAGGCCCCGGGACAGGGTTGGCAATGAGCAGTTCTTC
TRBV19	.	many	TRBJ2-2	CASSSGTDTGELFF	TGTGCCAGTAGTAGCGGGACGGACACCGGGGAGCTGTTTTTT
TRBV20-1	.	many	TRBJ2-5	CSARETSQETQYF	TGCAGTGCTAGAGAGACGAGCCAAGAGACCCAGTACTTC
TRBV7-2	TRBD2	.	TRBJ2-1	CASSLGLAGGSSYNEQFF	TGTGCCAGCAGCTTGGGACTAGCGGGAGGGAGCTCCTACAATGAGCAGTTCTTC
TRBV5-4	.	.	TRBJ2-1	CASSLGRAASYNEQFF	TGTGCCAGCAGCTTGGGGCGTGCGGCCTCCTACAATGAGCAGTTCTTC
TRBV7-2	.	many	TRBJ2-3	CASRAGMEDTQYF	TGTGCCAGCAGGGCGGGCATGGAAGATACGCAGTATTTT
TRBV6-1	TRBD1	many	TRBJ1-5	CASRPDRGSNQPQHF	TGTGCCAGCAGACCGGACAGGGGAAGCAATCAGCCCCAGCATTTT
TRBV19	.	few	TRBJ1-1	CASRDGGAEAFF	TGTGCCAGTAGAGACGGAGGCGCTGAAGCTTTCTTT
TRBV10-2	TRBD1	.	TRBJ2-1	CASSERTGGGGEQFF	TGCGCCAGCAGTGAGCGGACAGGGGGCGGTGGTGAGCAGTTCTTC
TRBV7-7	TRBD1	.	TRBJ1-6	CASSRTPGQTSYNSPLHF	TGTGCCAGCAGCCGGACACCGGGACAGACTTCCTATAATTCACCCCTCCACTTT
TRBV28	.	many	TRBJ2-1	CASSSPGGRQFF	TGTGCCAGCAGTTCCCCCGGGGGCAGGCAGTTCTTC
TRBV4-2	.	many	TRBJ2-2	CASSQGGLGDTGELFF	TGTGCCAGCAGCCAAGGCGGCCTTGGGGACACCGGGGAGCTGTTTTTT
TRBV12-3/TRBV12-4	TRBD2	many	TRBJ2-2	CASSFETSGRKPTGELFF	TGTGCCAGCAGTTTCGAGACTAGCGGGAGGAAACCGACCGGGGAGCTGTTTTTT
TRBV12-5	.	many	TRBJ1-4	CASGLVLGVGDEKLFF	TGTGCTAGTGGTTTGGTACTTGGAGTGGGGGATGAAAAACTGTTTTTT
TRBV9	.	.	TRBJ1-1	CASSVRAEMNTEAFF	TGTGCCAGCAGCGTACGGGCAGAAATGAACACTGAAGCTTTCTTT
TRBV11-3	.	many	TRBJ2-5	CASSLDPRGIQYF	TGTGCCAGCAGCTTAGATCCTAGGGGGATTCAGTACTTC
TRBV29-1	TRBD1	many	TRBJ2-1	CSATGQGTYNEQFF	TGCAGCGCCACGGGACAGGGGACCTACAATGAGCAGTTCTTC
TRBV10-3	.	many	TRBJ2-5	CAISDLAPQETQYF	TGTGCCATCAGTGATCTTGCTCCGCAAGAGACCCAGTACTTC
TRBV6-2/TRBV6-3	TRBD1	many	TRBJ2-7	CASTTGPTYEQYF	TGTGCCAGTACGACAGGGCCTACCTACGAGCAGTACTTC
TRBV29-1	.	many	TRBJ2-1	CSVEIRAGISYNEQFF	TGCAGCGTTGAAATTCGCGCGGGGATCTCCTACAATGAGCAGTTCTTC
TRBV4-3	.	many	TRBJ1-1	CASSQDSGGNTEAFF	TGCGCCAGCAGCCAAGATTCGGGGGGAAACACTGAAGCTTTCTTT
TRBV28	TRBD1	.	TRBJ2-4	CASSPILGTGIDIQYF	TGTGCCAGCAGCCCGATCCTCGGGACAGGGATTGACATTCAGTACTTC